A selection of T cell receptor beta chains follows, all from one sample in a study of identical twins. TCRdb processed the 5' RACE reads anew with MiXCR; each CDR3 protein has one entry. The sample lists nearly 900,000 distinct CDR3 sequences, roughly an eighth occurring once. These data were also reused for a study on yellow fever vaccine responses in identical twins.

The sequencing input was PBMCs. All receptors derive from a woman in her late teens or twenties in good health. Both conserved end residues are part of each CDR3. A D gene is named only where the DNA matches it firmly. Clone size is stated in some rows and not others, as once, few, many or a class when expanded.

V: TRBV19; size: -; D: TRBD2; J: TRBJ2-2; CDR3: CASTNAGGPGELFF; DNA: TGTGCCAGTACCAATGCGGGGGGGCCCGGGGAGCTGTTTTTT
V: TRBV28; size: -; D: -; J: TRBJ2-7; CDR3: CASRRGSTYEQYF; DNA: TGTGCCAGCAGGAGGGGTTCAACCTACGAGCAGTACTTC
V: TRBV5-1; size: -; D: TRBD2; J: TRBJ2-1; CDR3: CASSLGPRGPGLAGVPLQNEQFF; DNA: TGCGCCAGCAGCTTGGGCCCCCGGGGCCCGGGACTAGCGGGAGTACCCTTACAGAATGAGCAGTTCTTC
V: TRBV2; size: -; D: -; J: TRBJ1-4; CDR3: CASSDNLQGNEKLFF; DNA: TGTGCCAGCAGTGACAATTTGCAGGGGAATGAAAAACTGTTTTTT
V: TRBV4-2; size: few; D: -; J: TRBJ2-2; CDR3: CASSQEGAGLNTGELFF; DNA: TGTGCCAGCAGCCAAGAAGGAGCGGGCCTGAACACCGGGGAGCTGTTTTTT
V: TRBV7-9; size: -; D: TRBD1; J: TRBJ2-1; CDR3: CAGSRDSFNEQFF; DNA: TGTGCCGGGAGCCGGGACAGTTTCAATGAGCAGTTCTTC
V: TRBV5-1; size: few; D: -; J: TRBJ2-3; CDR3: CASRTRRNTDTQYF; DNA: TGCGCCAGCAGAACACGGCGGAACACAGATACGCAGTATTTT
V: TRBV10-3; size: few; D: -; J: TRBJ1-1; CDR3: CAISDPGRANTEAFF; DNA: TGTGCCATCAGTGACCCGGGACGGGCGAACACTGAAGCTTTCTTT
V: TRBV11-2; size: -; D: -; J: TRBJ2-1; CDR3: CASSLVTGAYNEQFF; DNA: TGTGCCAGCAGCTTAGTCACGGGAGCTTACAATGAGCAGTTCTTC
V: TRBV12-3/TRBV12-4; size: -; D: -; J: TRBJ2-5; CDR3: CASIETGPQETQYF; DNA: TGTGCCAGCATCGAGACGGGCCCACAAGAGACCCAGTACTTC
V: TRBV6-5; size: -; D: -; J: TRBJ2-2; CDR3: CASSYSLPDTGELFF; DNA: TGTGCCAGCAGTTACTCGCTACCAGACACCGGGGAGCTGTTTTTT
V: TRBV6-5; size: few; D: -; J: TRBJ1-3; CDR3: CASRGGRNTIYF; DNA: TGTGCCAGCAGAGGAGGTCGGAACACCATATATTTT
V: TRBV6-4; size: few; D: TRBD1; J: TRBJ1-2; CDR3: CASRRTGTASNYGYTF; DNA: TGTGCCAGCAGAAGGACAGGCACCGCTTCTAACTATGGCTACACCTTC
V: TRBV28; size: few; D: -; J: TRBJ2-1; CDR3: CASNPGGNRNEQFF; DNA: TGTGCCAGCAACCCTGGGGGTAATAGGAATGAGCAGTTCTTC
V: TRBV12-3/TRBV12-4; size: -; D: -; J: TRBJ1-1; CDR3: CASSLYITEAFF; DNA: TGTGCCAGCAGTTTGTATATTACTGAAGCTTTCTTT
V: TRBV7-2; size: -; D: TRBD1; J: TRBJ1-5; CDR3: CASSLRDRGSNQPQHF; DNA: TGTGCCAGCAGCTTACGTGACAGGGGCAGCAATCAGCCCCAGCATTTT
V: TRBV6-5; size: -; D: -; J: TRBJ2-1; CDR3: CASSYSQGSSYNEQFF; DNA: TGTGCCAGCAGTTACTCGCAGGGTTCTTCGTACAATGAGCAGTTCTTC